These 12 T cell receptor beta chains were sequenced from one sample in a study of blood T cell repertoires in COVID-19. The table came from immunoSEQ multiplex PCR; TCRdb's copy has only in-frame clones and leaves some out. This sample has 150,000 to 200,000 clones, with 86% found just once. Sequenced: peripheral blood. The receptors originated from a man aged 70 or older with acute or convalescent COVID-19.

This clone was recorded once. The chain carries TRBV5-5 and TRBJ1-6; no clear D gene. CDR1 and CDR2 (germline): SGHKS, YYEKEE (reference sequence). The V and J ends lost 6 bases and 5 bases respectively, with 18 bases between them. The CDR3 is 16 amino acids. CDR3 bases: TGTGCCAGCAACCGGCTAGGAGGGCCCAATAATTCACCCCTCCACTTT. It translates to CASNRLGGPNNSPLHF.

This clone was detected once. The chain employs TRBV3-1 (or the pseudogene TRBV3-2) and TRBJ1-1; 8 nucleotides line up with TRBD1. The CDR3 sequence is 15 residues long. V lost 3 bases to trimming and J lost 4 bases; unmatched junction nucleotides: 7. Germline-derived CDR1 and CDR2 are LGHDT and YNNKEL (reference sequence). CDR3 bases: TGTGCCAGCAGCCACTCAGGACAGGGCAGCACTGAAGCTTTCTTT. Translated, it gives CASSHSGQGSTEAFF.

This sequence joins TRBV6-5 and TRBJ1-1, with 7 bases identical to TRBD1. The germline gives CDR1 MNHEY, CDR2 SVGAGI. The V and J ends lost 0 bases and 10 bases, in that order; junction bases with no gene match: 8. The CDR3 spans 14 residues. DNA of the CDR3: TGTGCCAGCAGTTACTCGTCTACAGGGGTGGGAGCTTTCTTT. This codes for CASSYSSTGVGAFF.

The V call is TRBV30, the J call TRBJ1-1; possibly TRBD1 for D (5 bases). This CDR3 has 15 residues. V dropped 2 bases and J dropped 0 bases, with 13 bases sitting between them. Per the germline V gene, CDR1 is GTSNPN and CDR2 is SVGIG (reference sequence). The CDR3 loop reads CAWSKPGLMNTEAFF. The CDR3 DNA sequence: TGTGCCTGGAGTAAACCGGGACTAATGAACACTGAAGCTTTCTTT.

The chain joins TRBV19 to TRBJ2-2; 10 bases align to TRBD2. The V segment lost 4 bases and the J segment 4 bases; nucleotides outside the gene matches: 6. The CDR3 is 16 amino acids. The germline V gene encodes CDR1 LNHDA and CDR2 SQIVND (reference sequence). The CDR3 coding sequence is TGTGCCAGTAGTAGACCAGGGACTAGCGCCACCGGGGAGCTGTTTTTT. It encodes CASSRPGTSATGELFF.

The chain couples TRBV5-1 to TRBJ1-1; D unresolved. The CDR3 spans 14 residues. Germline CDR1 SGHRS, CDR2 YFSETQ. The V end was cut by 2 bases, the J end by 2 bases, with 10 bases between. The CDR3 reads CASSFGGSNTEAFF. Here the CDR3 DNA reads TGCGCCAGCAGCTTTGGTGGTAGCAACACTGAAGCTTTCTTT.

Only one count was recorded for this clone. The V gene is TRBV3-1 (or the pseudogene TRBV3-2), the J gene TRBJ1-1, with D possibly TRBD1 on 5 matching bases. Germline loops: CDR1 LGHDT, CDR2 YNNKEL (reference sequence). Trimming removed 1 base at V and 7 bases at J, with 13 bases between. The CDR3 totals 14 residues. This CDR3 reads CASSQAGGALEAFF. In DNA form, the CDR3 reads TGTGCCAGCAGCCAAGCTGGCGGGGCCCTTGAAGCTTTCTTT.

The rearrangement links TRBV9 to TRBJ2-1; TRBD2 agrees at 7 bases. With 1 base clipped from V and 8 bases from J, the junction kept 12 bases outside the gene matches. Germline V gene data show CDR1 as SGDLS and CDR2 as YYNGEE. The CDR3 has 16 amino acids. The CDR3 bases are TGTGCCAGCAGCGTACGGGGGGATAGGGGCGCGGATGAGCAGTTCTTC. This sequence encodes CASSVRGDRGADEQFF.

The J gene is TRBJ2-7, the V gene TRBV15; no firm D call. The ends were cut back, 1 base at V and 3 bases at J, with 7 bases in the middle. The germline gives CDR1 LNHNV, CDR2 YYDKDF (reference sequence). The CDR3 covers 13 residues. In DNA, the CDR3 is TGTGCCACCAGCAGAGGAGATGGCTACGAGCAGTACTTC. Amino acid sequence: CATSRGDGYEQYF.

The chain recombines TRBV6-5 with TRBJ1-2; TRBD1 matches 7 bases. Trimming removed 7 bases from V and 8 bases from J; junction bases left unmatched: 7. From germline, CDR1 is MNHEY and CDR2 SVGAGI. CDR3 length: 12 amino acids. CDR3: CASTEGAGGYTF. CDR3 in DNA: TGTGCCAGCACCGAGGGGGCCGGGGGCTACACCTTC.

This chain joins TRBV28 and TRBJ2-7, with 11 bases identical to TRBD1. The CDR3 runs to 15 residues. V trimming: 6 bases; J trimming: 2 bases; junction bases outside the gene matches: 6. Germline V gives CDR1 MDHEN, CDR2 SYDVKM. The CDR3 nucleotides read TGTGCCAGCAGGGGGGGACAGGGGGTCCCCTACGAGCAGTACTTC. Translated: CASRGGQGVPYEQYF.

The chain joins TRBV4-2 to TRBJ2-1; 7 nucleotides line up with TRBD2. The germline gives CDR1 LGHNA, CDR2 YNFKEQ. Losses at the gene ends were 0 bases for V and 3 bases for J; bases not matched to a gene: 5. The CDR3 contains 16 residues. In DNA form, the CDR3 reads TGTGCCAGCAGCCAAGATAGGGAGCGGGGCTACAATGAGCAGTTCTTC. Protein sequence: CASSQDRERGYNEQFF.